This T cell receptor (beta chain) was observed in a study of shared clonotypes between healthy human individuals. Study summary: Every donor yielded three CD4 naive, three CD4 memory, two CD8 naive and one CD8 memory plate. Overall study findings and caveats: Sequencing depth was expected to affect clonotype sharing among donors. For sorted subsets, rarefaction showed incomplete sequencing despite large depth.

Of note for this clone: The antigen remains undetermined.

V dropped 4 bases and J dropped 2 bases, with 10 bases sitting between them. The CDR3 contains 14 residues. Germline CDR1 is SNHLY and CDR2 is FYNNEI. Each sorted subset replicate got 200 ng genomic DNA, 30,000 or so genomes. The assay was immunoSEQ multiplex PCR, and TCRdb's table has in-frame clones only and misses some. The top ten hold roughly 1.7% of the sample, which has about 680,000 clones, around 67% seen once. Sequencing used memory CD4+ T cells sorted from blood. The subset: CD45RA-negative fraction. This clonotype was sampled from a woman aged 25-40 years in good health. The genes are TRBV2 and TRBJ2-3, with D hard to call. The CDR3, as DNA: TGTGCCAGCAGTGGCGCTACCTTCACAGATACGCAGTATTTT. Translated: CASSGATFTDTQYF.